The 2 T cell receptor beta chains listed next were all sequenced from one sample in a study of CD8 T cells in Susac syndrome. Reverse transcription of roughly 0.45 to 1 ug RNA was performed with random hexamers. TCRdb processed the immunoSEQ multiplex PCR reads anew with MiXCR; each CDR3 protein has one entry. Altogether 150,000 or so distinct CDR3 sequences are present, just under 95% being singletons, with the ten largest covering over 0.11%. Sample: CD4+ T cells from PBMCs. Receptor source: a human donor in good health.

The chain carries TRBV6-5 and TRBJ2-6, with a possible D match to TRBD2 (5 bases). Germline V gene lookup returns CDR1 MNHEY and CDR2 SVGAGI. This CDR3 contains 16 residues. The V and J ends lost 0 bases and 1 base respectively, with 7 bases between them. The CDR3: CASSYSRTSGANVLTF. CDR3 DNA sequence: TGTGCCAGCAGTTACTCGCGGACTTCTGGGGCCAACGTCCTGACTTTC.

A single count supports this clonotype. The gene calls are TRBV6-5 and TRBJ2-2; TRBD1 or TRBD2 may be the D gene (5 bases each). Germline CDR1 and CDR2: MNHEY and SVGAGI. V was shortened by 2 bases and J by 1 base, with 5 bases between the two germline ends. The CDR3 is made up of 14 amino acids. Written as DNA, the CDR3 is TGTGCCAGCAGTTACGGGGGGAACACCGGGGAGCTGTTTTTT. Its translation: CASSYGGNTGELFF.